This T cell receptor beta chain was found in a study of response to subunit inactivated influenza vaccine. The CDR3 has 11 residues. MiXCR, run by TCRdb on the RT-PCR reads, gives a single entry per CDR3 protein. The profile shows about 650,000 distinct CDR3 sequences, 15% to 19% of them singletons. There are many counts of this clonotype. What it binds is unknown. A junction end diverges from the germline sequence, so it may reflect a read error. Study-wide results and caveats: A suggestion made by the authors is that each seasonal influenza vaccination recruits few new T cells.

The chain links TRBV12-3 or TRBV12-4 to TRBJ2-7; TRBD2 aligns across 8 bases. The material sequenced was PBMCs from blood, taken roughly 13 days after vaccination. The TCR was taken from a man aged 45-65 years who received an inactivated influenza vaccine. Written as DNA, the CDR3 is TGTGCCAGCAGTTTCGGACTAGCCCGTTCCTTC. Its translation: CASSFGLARSF.